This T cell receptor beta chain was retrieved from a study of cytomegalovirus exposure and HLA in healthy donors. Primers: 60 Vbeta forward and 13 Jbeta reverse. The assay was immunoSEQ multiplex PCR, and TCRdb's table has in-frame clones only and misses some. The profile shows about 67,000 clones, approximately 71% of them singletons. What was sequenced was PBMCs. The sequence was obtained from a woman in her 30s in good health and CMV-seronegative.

The chain's CDR3 is CASSQGQGGYGYTF. The CDR3 nucleotides read TGTGCCAGCAGCCAAGGGCAGGGAGGATATGGCTACACCTTC. V and J are TRBV4-2 and TRBJ1-2; tentatively, D is TRBD1 (5 bases). The V gene lost 1 base and the J gene lost 5 bases, with 11 bases spanning the gap. Germline lookup yields CDR1 LGHNA and CDR2 YNFKEQ. The CDR3 covers 14 residues.